The 22 T cell receptor beta chains reported below all come from one sample, sequenced in a study of control samples from healthy donors and cancer patients. The protocol was immunoSEQ multiplex PCR, while the TCRdb copy is restricted to in-frame clones and leaves out a portion. Of 100,000 or so clones listed, approximately 86% are singletons. The material sequenced was blood. The receptors stem from a woman in her forties or fifties in good health.

This chain uses TRBV29-1 with TRBJ1-1; tentatively, D is TRBD1 (5 bases). Germline V gives CDR1 SQVTM, CDR2 ANQGSEA. Trimming cost V 7 bases and J 0 bases, with 12 bases left between them. This CDR3 is 13 amino acids long. For the CDR3, the DNA is TGCAGCGGTAGGGGCAGGATGAACACTGAAGCTTTCTTT. It encodes CSGRGRMNTEAFF.

This chain uses TRBV7-2 with TRBJ2-4, with 8 bases matching TRBD2. V shed 1 base and J 0 bases; nucleotides not matched to a gene: 5. CDR1 is SGHTA, CDR2 FQGNSA, per germline. The CDR3 length is 17 residues. CDR3 residues: CASSLGVGRVAKNIQYF. The CDR3 region has the DNA TGTGCCAGCAGCTTAGGGGTCGGGAGGGTAGCCAAAAACATTCAGTACTTC.

The chain joins TRBV3-1 (or the pseudogene TRBV3-2) to TRBJ2-4; either TRBD1 or TRBD2 may supply D (5 bases each). Per the germline V gene, CDR1 is LGHDT and CDR2 is YNNKEL (reference sequence). CDR3 length: 17 residues. The V end was cut by 1 base, the J end by 4 bases, with 17 bases between. The CDR3 sequence: CASSQGGYSSQKNIQYF. In DNA form, the CDR3 reads TGTGCCAGCAGCCAAGGGGGGTACAGTAGCCAGAAAAACATTCAGTACTTC.

J is TRBJ1-3 and V is TRBV19; maybe TRBD1 (6 bases). The CDR3 sequence is 12 residues long. Germline V gene lookup returns CDR1 LNHDA and CDR2 SQIVND (reference sequence). The CDR3 coding sequence is TGTGTCACACAGGGCTCTGGAAACACCATATATTTT. Translated, it gives CVTQGSGNTIYF.

This chain uses TRBV6-5 with TRBJ1-6; the D gene is possibly TRBD1 (6 bases). Germline lookup yields CDR1 MNHEY and CDR2 SVGAGI. This CDR3 contains 16 residues. The V and J ends lost 3 bases and 5 bases respectively, with 14 bases between them. The CDR3 bases are TGTGCCAGCAGTTATGTCTCGGGGGCGAATAATTCACCCCTCCACTTT. Translation: CASSYVSGANNSPLHF.

This chain connects TRBV28 to TRBJ1-5; maybe TRBD1 (5 bases). V lost 3 bases and J lost 2, with 11 bases in between. The germline gives CDR1 MDHEN, CDR2 SYDVKM. This CDR3 region has 15 residues. The DNA for the CDR3 is TGTGCCAGCAGTTTCGCCAGGGTTCGCAATCAGCCCCAGCATTTT. It translates to CASSFARVRNQPQHF.

This rearrangement joins TRBV2 to TRBJ1-1; 11 nucleotides match TRBD1. J was trimmed by 2 bases and V by 11 bases; bases with no gene match: 31. CDR1 and CDR2 from the germline V gene are SNHLY and FYNNEI. This CDR3 has 22 residues. CDR3 nucleotide sequence: TGTGCCGCGGGGGACAGGGGGAGGTCCACGCGCTGGGTCGGATCCCGAAACACTGAAGCTTTCTTT. Translating it yields CAAGDRGRSTRWVGSRNTEAFF.

V and J are TRBV3-1 (or the pseudogene TRBV3-2) and TRBJ1-1, with D possibly being TRBD1 (6 bases). From germline, CDR1 is LGHDT and CDR2 YNNKEL (reference sequence). The CDR3 contains 14 residues. The V and J ends lost 5 bases and 3 bases respectively, with 13 bases between them. The CDR3 spells CASSSQGSYTEAFF. Here the CDR3 DNA reads TGTGCCAGCAGCTCCCAGGGGTCCTACACTGAAGCTTTCTTT.

The chain carries TRBV19 and TRBJ2-1, with a possible D match to TRBD2 (6 bases). The germline V gene encodes CDR1 LNHDA and CDR2 SQIVND (reference sequence). V lost 2 bases to trimming and J lost 6 bases, with 11 bases between them. The CDR3 spans 14 residues. The CDR3 DNA reads as TGTGCCAGTAGTATAAGTCTCGGGGGCAATGAGCAGTTCTTC. Amino acid sequence: CASSISLGGNEQFF.

This clone was seen more than once but under ten times. The chain employs TRBV7-2 and TRBJ1-6; weak D call: TRBD1 (5 bases). Germline values: CDR1 SGHTA, CDR2 FQGNSA. V lost 0 bases and J lost 4, with 10 bases in between. The CDR3 loop spans 16 amino acids. CDR3 sequence reads: CASSLAAGGYNSPLHF. In nucleotides, the CDR3 is TGTGCCAGCAGCTTAGCCGCGGGGGGTTATAATTCACCCCTCCACTTT. The entire variable domain, with the rest obtained from reference TRBV7-2 and TRBJ1-6, is as follows: GAGVSQSPSNKVTEKGKDVELRCDPISGHTALYWYRQSLGQGLEFLIYFQGNSAPDKSGLPSDRFSAERTGGSVSTLTIQRTQQEDSAVYLCASSLAAGGYNSPLHFGNGTRLTVT.

The rearrangement joins TRBV6-6 to TRBJ1-4; perhaps TRBD1 as D (6 bases). CDR3 size: 15 residues. Trimming removed 7 bases from V and 5 bases from J, with 17 bases in between. Germline CDR1 reads MNHNY; CDR2 reads SVGAGI (reference sequence). The CDR3: CASNDAGTPNEKLFF. In DNA, the CDR3 is TGTGCCAGCAACGACGCCGGGACACCAAATGAAAAACTGTTTTTT.

The chain has TRBV20-1 and TRBJ2-2; the match to TRBD1 covers 8 bases. The CDR3 has 15 amino acids. V was pared by 3 bases and J by 4 bases, with 7 bases of the junction left unmatched. In germline, CDR1 is DFQATT, CDR2 SNEGSKA (reference sequence). For the CDR3, the DNA is TGCAGTGCTAGTGTCCAGGGGGCGGGCACCGGGGAGCTGTTTTTT. It is translated as CSASVQGAGTGELFF.

Only one count was recorded for this clone. The CDR3 DNA reads TGTGCCAGCAGCCCAGGACTAGCGGGAGTAGAGACCCAGTACTTC. Its protein is CASSPGLAGVETQYF. V usage is TRBV13 and J usage is TRBJ2-5; TRBD2 matches 13 bases. V was clipped by 5 bases and J by 4 bases; unmatched bases: 4. The CDR3 loop spans 15 amino acids. CDR1 and CDR2 from the germline V gene are PRHDT and FYEKMQ (reference sequence). The complete variable domain, with remaining parts taken from reference TRBV13 and TRBJ2-5, reads AAGVIQSPRHLIKEKRETATLKCYPIPRHDTVYWYQQGPGQDPQFLISFYEKMQSDKGSIPDRFSAQQFSDYHSELNMSSLELGDSALYFCASSPGLAGVETQYFGPGTRLLVL.

The J gene is TRBJ1-1, the V gene TRBV19, with D possibly matching TRBD1 (5 bases). The germline CDR1 and CDR2 sequences are LNHDA and SQIVND (reference sequence). The CDR3 consists of 15 residues. Trimming removed 6 bases at V and 1 base at J, with 15 bases between. The CDR3 sequence is CASSPMWGGNTEAFF. The DNA for the CDR3 is TGTGCCAGTAGCCCAATGTGGGGGGGGAACACTGAAGCTTTCTTT. Based on the CDR3 plus reference TRBV19 and TRBJ1-1, the full variable domain is DGGITQSPKYLFRKEGQNVTLSCEQNLNHDAMYWYRQDPGQGLRLIYYSQIVNDFQKGDIAEGYSVSREKKESFPLTVTSAQKNPTAFYLCASSPMWGGNTEAFFGQGTRLTVV.

The chain uses TRBV25-1 and TRBJ2-7; TRBD2 matches at 10 bases. The CDR3 totals 16 residues. The germline CDR1 and CDR2 sequences are MGHDK and SYGVNS. Trimming cost V 7 bases and J 3 bases; bases outside gene matches: 12. CDR3 in DNA: TGTGCCAGCATAGGATCCCTAGCGGGGGAAAGCTACGAGCAGTACTTC. This translates into CASIGSLAGESYEQYF.

This chain connects TRBV5-5 to TRBJ1-1, with D possibly being TRBD1 (5 bases). Between the trimmed V and J ends, which lost 4 bases and 5 bases, there was a span of 15 bases. The CDR3 is 14 amino acids. Germline CDR1 and CDR2: SGHKS and YYEKEE (reference sequence). The DNA for the CDR3 is TGTGCCAGCAGCCCCGGATGGGGGAATACTGAAGCTTTCTTT. It translates to CASSPGWGNTEAFF.

The V call is TRBV6-5, the J call TRBJ1-5, with 9 bases matching TRBD1. CDR1 and CDR2 (germline): MNHEY, SVGAGI. The CDR3 has 14 amino acids. Trimming at V came to 6 bases and at J to 4 bases, leaving 4 bases not matched to a gene. The CDR3 DNA is TGTGCCAGCAGCCTACAGGGGGCAAATCAGCCCCAGCATTTT. Its translation is CASSLQGANQPQHF.

This clone has a single count. The DNA for the CDR3 is TGTGCCAGTAGCCAAGGGACTGGAAACACCATATATTTT. This translates into CASSQGTGNTIYF. V and J are TRBV19 and TRBJ1-3; D is uncertain. The CDR3 extends over 13 amino acids. Per the germline V gene, CDR1 is LNHDA and CDR2 is SQIVND (reference sequence). V gave up 6 bases and J gave up 2 bases, with 8 bases separating them.

V usage is TRBV18 and J usage is TRBJ2-7; unclear D gene. The V end was cut by 2 bases, the J end by 5 bases, with 10 bases between. In germline, CDR1 is KGHSH, CDR2 LQKENI. The CDR3 totals 13 residues. Here the CDR3 reads CASSPTTRNEQYF. CDR3 nucleotides: TGTGCCAGCTCACCAACGACGCGGAACGAGCAGTACTTC.

The chain uses TRBV7-9 and TRBJ2-3, with TRBD1 matching 7 bases. The germline V gene encodes CDR1 SEHNR and CDR2 FQNEAQ (reference sequence). J lost 3 bases, V lost 4 bases, and 4 bases had no gene match. The CDR3 covers 14 residues. DNA of the CDR3: TGTGCCAGCAGCTCATCACAGGGGACAGATACGCAGTATTTT. Translated, it gives CASSSSQGTDTQYF.

V gene TRBV2 combines with J gene TRBJ2-6, with D uncertain. Between the trimmed V and J ends, which lost 0 bases and 2 bases, there was a span of 8 bases. CDR3 length: 16 residues. The germline V gene encodes CDR1 SNHLY and CDR2 FYNNEI. The CDR3 loop is CASSEAMRPGANVLTF. Written as DNA, the CDR3 is TGTGCCAGCAGTGAAGCCATGCGCCCTGGGGCCAACGTCCTGACTTTC. The entire variable domain, with the rest obtained from reference TRBV2 and TRBJ2-6, is as follows: EPEVTQTPSHQVTQMGQEVILRCVPISNHLYFYWYRQILGQKVEFLVSFYNNEISEKSEIFDDQFSVERPDGSNFTLKIRSTKLEDSAMYFCASSEAMRPGANVLTFGAGSRLTVL.

The chain has TRBV7-9 and TRBJ2-6, with D perhaps TRBD1 (5 bases). Germline V gives CDR1 SEHNR, CDR2 FQNEAQ (reference sequence). The CDR3 runs 19 residues. V was pared by 3 bases and J by 0 bases, with 18 bases between. CDR3 sequence: CASSFLRGLPPSGANVLTF. The CDR3 DNA is TGTGCCAGCAGCTTTCTTAGGGGCCTGCCCCCCTCTGGGGCCAACGTCCTGACTTTC.